The 5 T cell receptor beta chains listed next were all sequenced from one sample in a study of T-cell reconstitution after alpha-beta-depleted transplantation in children. For TCRbeta, the library was prepared with unique molecular identifiers. TCRdb called the PCR reads again in MiXCR, with one record for every CDR3 protein. This sample yields about 980,000 distinct CDR3 sequences, of which about 31% are seen a single time; under 30% belongs to the top ten. The source material was PBMCs, mostly from graft donor cells, sampled 360 days after TCRalphabeta/CD19-depleted stem cell transplant. These receptors came from a boy younger than two who had a stem cell transplant for SCID, so the T cells may come from the graft donor.

This clonotype has just a few counts. A read error may account for a junction end that differs from germline. The gene calls are TRBV5-1 and TRBJ2-7; D may be TRBD1 (7 bases). This CDR3 is 15 amino acids long. The germline V gene has CDR1 SGHRS and CDR2 YFSETQ. The CDR3 loop is CVSRGDGLGSYEQYF. DNA for the CDR3: TGCGTCAGCAGGGGGGATGGCTTGGGCTCCTACGAGCAGTACTTC.

The V call is TRBV6-1, the J call TRBJ2-2, with D uncertain. CDR3 size: 15 residues. Looked up from germline, CDR1 is MNHNS and CDR2 is SASEGT. V was cut by 6 bases and J by 1 base, with 12 bases left in between. CDR3 DNA: TGTGCCAGCAGGGACGTCGGGCGGAACACCGGGGAGCTGTTTTTT. Translation gives CASRDVGRNTGELFF.

In DNA, the CDR3 is TGCGCCAGCAGCTACCGGGATAAAACTGGTGAGCAGTACTTC. Protein product: CASSYRDKTGEQYF. The chain is built from TRBV4-3 and TRBJ2-7; TRBD2 might be the D (5 bases). Per germline, CDR1 LGHNA and CDR2 YSLEER. The ends were cut back, 5 bases at V and 7 bases at J, with 18 bases in the middle. This CDR3 has 14 amino acids.

This chain links TRBV12-3 or TRBV12-4 with TRBJ2-7; 7 bases agree with TRBD1. The CDR3 runs 14 residues. V was pared by 5 bases and J by 0 bases, with 4 bases of the junction left unmatched. DNA of the CDR3: TGTGCCAGCAGTGCTAACAGGGGCTCCTACGAGCAGTACTTC. Its translation is CASSANRGSYEQYF.

The J gene is TRBJ2-1, the V gene TRBV5-1; 14 bases are a match to TRBD2. This CDR3 contains 17 residues. V lost 3 bases and J lost 9; bases outside the gene matches: 11. Germline V lookup: CDR1 SGHRS, CDR2 YFSETQ. The CDR3 nucleotides read TGCGCCAGCAGCTCCATCTCAAGACTAGCGGGGGGGGCTGAGCAGTTCTTC. Protein product: CASSSISRLAGGAEQFF. The entire variable domain, with the rest obtained from reference TRBV5-1 and TRBJ2-1, is as follows: KAGVTQTPRYLIKTRGQQVTLSCSPISGHRSVSWYQQTPGQGLQFLFEYFSETQRNKGNFPGRFSGRQFSNSRSEMNVSTLELGDSALYLCASSSISRLAGGAEQFFGPGTRLTVL.